A selection of T cell receptor beta chains follows, all from one sample in a study of T cell responses to AZD1222 COVID-19 vaccine. Libraries were prepared by immunoSEQ multiplex PCR; TCRdb keeps only in-frame clonotypes and omits some of them. The sample shows fewer than 110,000 clones, roughly 87% of them seen only once. The specimen was peripheral blood, collected on day 0 of AZD1222 vaccination. These receptors originate from an adult in good health. Both conserved end residues are part of each CDR3. The D gene is left open where the match is weak. Where a row states a size, it is once, few, many or the class of an expanded clone; other rows omit it.

TRBJ2-3	once	NA	TRBV5-6	CASSLRRADTQYF	TGTGCCAGCAGCTTGAGGAGAGCAGATACGCAGTATTTT
TRBJ1-2	NA	NA	TRBV19	CASSRQEGNYGYTF	TGTGCCAGTAGCAGACAGGAGGGCAACTATGGCTACACCTTC
TRBJ1-6	NA	NA	TRBV5-1	CASSDRDNSPLHF	TGCGCCAGCTCGGACAGAGATAATTCACCCCTCCACTTT
TRBJ1-2	NA	NA	TRBV18	CASSPPVRGGYGYTF	TGTGCCAGCTCACCACCAGTCAGGGGTGGCTATGGCTACACCTTC
TRBJ1-2	once	NA	TRBV2	CASLGDWDNYGYTF	TGTGCCAGCTTGGGGGACTGGGATAACTATGGCTACACCTTC
TRBJ2-7	NA	NA	TRBV3-1/TRBV3-2	CASSPRLGEQYF	TGTGCCAGCAGCCCCCGTCTGGGCGAGCAGTACTTC
TRBJ2-7	NA	TRBD2	TRBV7-2	CASSGSGRPYEQYF	TGTGCCAGCAGCGGTAGCGGGAGGCCCTACGAGCAGTACTTC
TRBJ1-1	NA	NA	TRBV6-5	CASSVTENTEAFF	TGTGCCAGCAGCGTGACAGAGAACACTGAAGCTTTCTTT
TRBJ1-1	NA	NA	TRBV5-1	CASSLELNTEAFF	TGCGCCAGCAGCTTGGAGTTAAACACTGAAGCTTTCTTT
TRBJ2-7	NA	TRBD1	TRBV5-1	CASSAKDRGESYEQYF	TGCGCCAGCAGCGCAAAAGACAGGGGGGAGTCCTACGAGCAGTACTTC
TRBJ2-3	once	NA	TRBV4-2	CASSQEDSSTDTQYF	TGTGCCAGCAGCCAAGAAGATTCTAGCACAGATACGCAGTATTTT
TRBJ2-5	NA	NA	TRBV21-1	CASSTRAPLDGDNLQETQYF	TGTGCCAGCAGCACTAGGGCGCCTCTGGACGGTGATAACCTCCAAGAGACCCAGTACTTC
TRBJ1-5	once	NA	TRBV6-5	CASSYSTVQGQPQHF	TGTGCCAGCAGTTACTCGACAGTCCAGGGCCAGCCCCAGCATTTT
TRBJ1-2	few	NA	TRBV9	CASSVSARAVGYTF	TGTGCCAGCAGCGTGAGCGCCAGGGCAGTTGGCTACACCTTC
TRBJ2-3	NA	TRBD2	TRBV5-6	CASSSEKGLAGVVGTQYF	TGTGCCAGCAGCTCGGAAAAAGGGCTAGCGGGAGTTGTAGGTACGCAGTATTTT
TRBJ1-5	once	NA	TRBV7-8	CASSLVQGNQPQHF	TGTGCCAGCAGCTTAGTCCAGGGGAATCAGCCCCAGCATTTT
TRBJ2-7	NA	NA	TRBV7-2	CASSFSRGPYEQYF	TGTGCCAGCAGCTTCTCCAGGGGCCCATACGAGCAGTACTTC
TRBJ2-2	NA	NA	TRBV10-3	CAIRNRLSTGELFF	TGTGCCATCAGAAACAGGTTATCGACCGGGGAGCTGTTTTTT
TRBJ1-2	NA	TRBD1	TRBV30	CAWRGTAGYTF	TGTGCCTGGAGGGGGACAGCCGGCTACACCTTC
TRBJ2-5	once	TRBD2	TRBV9	CASSKGGPIETQYF	TGTGCCAGCAGCAAGGGAGGGCCCATCGAGACCCAGTACTTC
TRBJ1-1	NA	NA	TRBV11-1	CASSETGLGVTEAFF	TGTGCCAGCAGTGAAACAGGCCTCGGGGTCACTGAAGCTTTCTTT
TRBJ2-7	NA	TRBD1	TRBV18	CASSPRASGQGINEQYF	TGTGCCAGCTCACCACGGGCAAGCGGACAGGGTATCAACGAGCAGTACTTC
TRBJ1-4	NA	NA	TRBV19	CASRGIGAQGLFF	TGTGCCAGTAGGGGGATCGGCGCCCAAGGACTGTTTTTT
TRBJ2-1	NA	NA	TRBV21-1	CASKGPQFEQFF	TGTGCCAGCAAGGGTCCCCAATTTGAGCAGTTCTTC
TRBJ1-2	NA	NA	TRBV20-1	CSASLTTFYGYTF	TGCAGTGCTAGTCTTACCACCTTCTATGGCTACACCTTC
TRBJ2-3	once	TRBD2	TRBV5-4	CASSSPSGRVTDTQYF	TGTGCCAGCAGCTCTCCTAGCGGGAGAGTGACAGATACGCAGTATTTT
TRBJ2-7	NA	NA	TRBV6-2/TRBV6-3	CASSPAGGELKQYF	TGTGCCAGCAGTCCGGCCGGGGGCGAGTTGAAGCAGTACTTC
TRBJ1-6	NA	TRBD1	TRBV30	CASNRGNSPLHF	TGTGCTTCAAACAGGGGAAATTCACCCCTCCACTTT
TRBJ2-5	NA	NA	TRBV3-1/TRBV3-2	CASSQDSTVRVAETQYF	TGTGCCAGCAGCCAAGACTCCACCGTGAGGGTGGCAGAGACCCAGTACTTC
TRBJ2-5	once	TRBD1	TRBV12-3/TRBV12-4	CASTLGQQETQYF	TGTGCCAGCACCCTGGGACAGCAAGAGACCCAGTACTTC
TRBJ2-1	NA	TRBD2	TRBV6-5	CASSSGTTYNEQFF	TGTGCCAGCTCTAGCGGGACTACCTACAATGAGCAGTTCTTC